This passage covers 2 T cell receptor beta chains from one sample sequenced in a study of PD-1 blockade in classical Hodgkin lymphoma. The repertoire was sequenced with immunoSEQ multiplex PCR; TCRdb's copy has only in-frame clones and lacks some. This sample carries under 35,000 clones, around 89% of them seen once, and the ten largest clones take more than 0.35%. Time point meaning: newly diagnosed, previously untreated cHL patient sample. Isolation of CD4+ T cells from thawed PBMCs was performed by magnetic negative selection. Sample: CD4+ T cells from blood. All receptors come from a human donor with classical Hodgkin lymphoma.

This sequence joins TRBV4-3 and TRBJ1-2; D unresolved. Per germline, CDR1 LGHNA and CDR2 YSLEER. V was cut by 3 bases and J by 8 bases, with 16 bases left in between. The CDR3 is 14 amino acids. The CDR3 sequence: CASSHDEVGWGYTF. The CDR3 coding sequence is TGCGCCAGCAGCCATGACGAAGTGGGTTGGGGCTACACCTTC.

This clone showed up just once. The chain recombines TRBV18 with TRBJ1-2; 7 bases map to TRBD1. The CDR3 covers 14 residues. The germline V gene encodes CDR1 KGHSH and CDR2 LQKENI. J lost 11 bases, V lost 3 bases, and 12 bases had no gene match. The CDR3 loop is CASSPEITGVDYTF. CDR3 sequence (DNA): TGTGCCAGCTCACCGGAAATAACAGGGGTGGATTACACCTTC.